One T cell receptor (beta chain) is described in this entry. The J segment lost 3 bases and the V segment lost 0 bases, leaving 3 bases of the junction unmatched. Per the germline V gene, CDR1 is MNHEY and CDR2 is SVGAGI. The CDR3 loop spans 15 amino acids. Original handling: It was from reference gene primer amplification that nucleated cell counts were estimated. The repertoire was sequenced with immunoSEQ multiplex PCR; TCRdb's copy has only in-frame clones and lacks some. V and J calls plus clone size are reproduced from that table; the DNA served to infer D and trimming. The sample lists roughly 260,000 clones; 88% were seen once. The source of the sample is a study of blood T cell repertoires in COVID-19. Study-wide background: The United States, Italy and Spain provided the acute and convalescent COVID-19 samples. The analysed material was cDNA or gDNA that came from T cells, B-cell-depleted T cells, or PBMCs.

Material for sequencing was peripheral blood. The rearrangement links TRBV6-5 to TRBJ1-2, with TRBD1 matching 8 bases. This TCR derives from a man aged 60-69 years who had recovered from COVID-19. CDR3 sequence (DNA): TGTGCCAGCAGTTACTCCGGACAGGGAGACTATGGCTACACCTTC. Its translation is CASSYSGQGDYGYTF.